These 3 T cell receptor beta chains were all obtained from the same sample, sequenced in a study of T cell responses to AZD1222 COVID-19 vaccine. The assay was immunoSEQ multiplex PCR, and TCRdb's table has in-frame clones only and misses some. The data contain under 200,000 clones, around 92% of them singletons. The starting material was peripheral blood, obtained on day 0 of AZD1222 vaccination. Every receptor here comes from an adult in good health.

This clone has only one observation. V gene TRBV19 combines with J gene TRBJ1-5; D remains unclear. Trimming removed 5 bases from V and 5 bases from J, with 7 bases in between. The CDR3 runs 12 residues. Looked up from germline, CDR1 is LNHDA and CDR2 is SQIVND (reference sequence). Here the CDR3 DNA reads TGTGCCAGTAGTTGGACGGATCAGCCCCAGCATTTT. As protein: CASSWTDQPQHF.

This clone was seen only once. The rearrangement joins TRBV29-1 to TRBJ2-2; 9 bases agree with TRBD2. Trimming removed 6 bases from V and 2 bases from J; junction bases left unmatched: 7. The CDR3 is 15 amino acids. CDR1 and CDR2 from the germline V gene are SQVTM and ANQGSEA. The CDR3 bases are TGCAGCGTCGTGGCTAGCGGGGTTAACACCGGGGAGCTGTTTTTT. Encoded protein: CSVVASGVNTGELFF.

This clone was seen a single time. The CDR3 DNA reads TGCGCCAGCAGCTTCGCTACTAGCGGGGGGCCGGAGACCCAGTACTTC. This encodes CASSFATSGGPETQYF. The chain links TRBV5-1 to TRBJ2-5; 12 nucleotides match TRBD2. Losses at the gene ends were 2 bases for V and 5 bases for J; bases not matched to a gene: 7. Germline V gene data show CDR1 as SGHRS and CDR2 as YFSETQ. The CDR3 loop spans 16 amino acids.